The clone carrying this T cell receptor beta chain came up a few times. The antigen is unknown. The data derive from a study of T cells after posttransplantation cyclophosphamide. Study-wide results and caveats: Recipient CMV seropositivity and CMV reactivation strongly tracked TRB clonality. Blood and skin or GI T cell repertoires showed limited TRB overlap. Donor-recipient repertoire similarity was low at 1-2 months, rising over year one.

Sequencing used immunoSEQ multiplex PCR; TCRdb keeps in-frame clones, though not all of them. The sample lists tens of thousands of clones, 97% occurring once. After removal of 7 bases from V and 1 base from J, the junction contained 7 bases not matched to a gene. This CDR3 is built from 14 residues. The V gene's germline CDR1 is WSHSY and CDR2 SAAADI. Cells defined as naive were viable CD3+CD4+ or CD3+CD8+ and CCR7+CD45RA+CD45RO-CD95-CD27+CD28+. Peripheral blood was collected from the related graft donor on the marrow donation day. V and J are TRBV10-2 and TRBJ2-7; TRBD1 matches at 7 bases. Input material: naive CD4+ T cells sorted from PBMCs. The TCR originated in a man in his fifties or sixties in good health, CMV-negative, and a related stem cell transplant donor. CDR3 in DNA: TGCGCCAGCACCGGACAGGTCCCGTCCTACGAGCAGTACTTC. Translated, it gives CASTGQVPSYEQYF.